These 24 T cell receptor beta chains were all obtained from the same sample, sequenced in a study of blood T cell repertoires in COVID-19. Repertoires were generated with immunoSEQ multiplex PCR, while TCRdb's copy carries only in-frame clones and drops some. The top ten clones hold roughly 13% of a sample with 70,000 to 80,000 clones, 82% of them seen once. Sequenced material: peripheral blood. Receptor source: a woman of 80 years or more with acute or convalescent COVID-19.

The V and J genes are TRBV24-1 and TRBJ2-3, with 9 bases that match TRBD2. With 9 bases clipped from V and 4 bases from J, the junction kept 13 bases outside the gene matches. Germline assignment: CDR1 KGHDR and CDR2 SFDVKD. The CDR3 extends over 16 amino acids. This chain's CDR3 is CATGGKEREVPDTQYF. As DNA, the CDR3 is TGTGCCACCGGGGGAAAGGAGCGGGAGGTCCCAGATACGCAGTATTTT.

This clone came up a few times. CDR3 sequence: CASSLLWTSGMNEQFF. CDR3 in DNA: TGTGCCAGCAGCTTATTGTGGACTAGCGGGATGAATGAGCAGTTCTTC. This chain joins TRBV7-2 and TRBJ2-1; 12 bases fit TRBD2. The V and J ends lost 2 bases and 7 bases, in that order; junction bases with no gene match: 6. The CDR3 runs 16 residues. Germline V gives CDR1 SGHTA, CDR2 FQGNSA.

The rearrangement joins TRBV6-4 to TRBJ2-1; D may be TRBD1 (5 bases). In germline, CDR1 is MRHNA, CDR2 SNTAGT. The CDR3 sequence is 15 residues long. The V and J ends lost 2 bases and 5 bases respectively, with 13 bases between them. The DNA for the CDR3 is TGTGCCAGCAGTGACGAGGCAGGGTCCAACAATGAGCAGTTCTTC. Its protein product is CASSDEAGSNNEQFF.

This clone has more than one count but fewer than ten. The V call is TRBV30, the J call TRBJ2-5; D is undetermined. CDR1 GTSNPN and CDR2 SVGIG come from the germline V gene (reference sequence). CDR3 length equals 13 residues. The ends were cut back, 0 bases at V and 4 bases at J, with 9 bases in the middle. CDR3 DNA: TGTGCCTGGAGTGTAACGGCAGGAGAGACCCAGTACTTC. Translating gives CAWSVTAGETQYF.

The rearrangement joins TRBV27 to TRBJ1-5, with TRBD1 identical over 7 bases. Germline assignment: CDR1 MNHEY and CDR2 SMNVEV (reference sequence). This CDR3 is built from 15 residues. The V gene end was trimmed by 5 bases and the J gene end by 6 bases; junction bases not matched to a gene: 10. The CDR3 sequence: CASSRLTGDSQPQHF. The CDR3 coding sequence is TGTGCCAGCAGTCGCCTTACAGGGGATAGTCAGCCCCAGCATTTT.

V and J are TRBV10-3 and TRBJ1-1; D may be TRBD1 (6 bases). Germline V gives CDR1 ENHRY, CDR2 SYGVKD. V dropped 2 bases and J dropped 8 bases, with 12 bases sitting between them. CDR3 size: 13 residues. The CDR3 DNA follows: TGTGCCATCAGTGAGACAGGGATTACCGAAGCTTTCTTT. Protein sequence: CAISETGITEAFF.

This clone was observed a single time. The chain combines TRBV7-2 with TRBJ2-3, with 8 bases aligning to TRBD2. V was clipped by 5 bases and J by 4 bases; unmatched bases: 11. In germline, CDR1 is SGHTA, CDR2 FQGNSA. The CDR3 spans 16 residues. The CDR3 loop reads CASSVSAGAVPDTQYF. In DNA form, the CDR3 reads TGTGCCAGCAGCGTATCAGCGGGAGCGGTCCCAGATACGCAGTATTTT.

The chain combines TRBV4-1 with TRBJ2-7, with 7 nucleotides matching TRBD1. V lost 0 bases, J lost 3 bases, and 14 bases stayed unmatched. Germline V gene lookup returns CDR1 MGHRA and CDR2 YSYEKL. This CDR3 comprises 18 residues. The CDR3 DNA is TGCGCCAGCAGCCAAGATGGAGACAGGGCCCCGTGGGACTACGAGCAGTACTTC. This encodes CASSQDGDRAPWDYEQYF.

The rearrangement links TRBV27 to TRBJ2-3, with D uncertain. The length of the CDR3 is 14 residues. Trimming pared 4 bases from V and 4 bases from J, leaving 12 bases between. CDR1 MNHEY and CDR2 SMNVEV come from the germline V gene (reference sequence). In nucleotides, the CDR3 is TGTGCCAGCAGTTATAGTCGCCAGGCAGATACGCAGTATTTT. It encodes CASSYSRQADTQYF.

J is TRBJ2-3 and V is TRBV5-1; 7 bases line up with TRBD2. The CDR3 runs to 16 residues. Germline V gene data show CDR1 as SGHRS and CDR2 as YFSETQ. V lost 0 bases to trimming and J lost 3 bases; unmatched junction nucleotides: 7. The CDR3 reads CASSLGLALVTDTQYF. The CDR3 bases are TGCGCCAGCAGCTTGGGACTAGCTTTGGTGACAGATACGCAGTATTTT.

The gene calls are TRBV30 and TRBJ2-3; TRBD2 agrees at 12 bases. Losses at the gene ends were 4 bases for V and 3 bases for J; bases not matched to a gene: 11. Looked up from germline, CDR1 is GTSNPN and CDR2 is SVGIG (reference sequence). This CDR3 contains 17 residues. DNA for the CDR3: TGTGCCTGGATTCCAAACTCTGGGACTAGCGGGACAGATACGCAGTATTTT. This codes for CAWIPNSGTSGTDTQYF.

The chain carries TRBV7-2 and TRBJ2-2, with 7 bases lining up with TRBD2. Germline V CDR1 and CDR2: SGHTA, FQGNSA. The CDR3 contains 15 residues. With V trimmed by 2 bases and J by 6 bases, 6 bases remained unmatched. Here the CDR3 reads CASSLSAGDPGELFF. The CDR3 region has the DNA TGTGCCAGCAGCTTATCGGCGGGAGACCCCGGGGAGCTGTTTTTT.

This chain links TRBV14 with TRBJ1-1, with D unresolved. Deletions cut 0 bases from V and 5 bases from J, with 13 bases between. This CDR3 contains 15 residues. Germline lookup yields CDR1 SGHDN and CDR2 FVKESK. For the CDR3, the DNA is TGTGCCAGCAGCCAAGATTCGGGGAGAGTGACTGAAGCTTTCTTT. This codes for CASSQDSGRVTEAFF. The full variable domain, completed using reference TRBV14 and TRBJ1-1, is EAGVTQFPSHSVIEKGQTVTLRCDPISGHDNLYWYRRVMGKEIKFLLHFVKESKQDESGMPNNRFLAERTGGTYSTLKVQPAELEDSGVYFCASSQDSGRVTEAFFGQGTRLTVV.

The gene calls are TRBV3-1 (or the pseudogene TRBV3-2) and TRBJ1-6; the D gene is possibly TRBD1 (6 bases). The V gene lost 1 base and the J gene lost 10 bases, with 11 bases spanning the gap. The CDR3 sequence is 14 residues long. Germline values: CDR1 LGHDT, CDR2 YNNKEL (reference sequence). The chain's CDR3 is CASSQGRGGSPLHF. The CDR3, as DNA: TGTGCCAGCAGCCAAGGAAGGGGGGGCTCACCCCTCCACTTT.

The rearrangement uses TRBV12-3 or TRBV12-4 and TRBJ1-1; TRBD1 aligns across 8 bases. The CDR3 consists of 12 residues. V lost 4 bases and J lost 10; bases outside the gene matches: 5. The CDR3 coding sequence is TGTGCCAGCAGTTCGGACAGGGTGGTAGCTTTCTTT. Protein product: CASSSDRVVAFF.

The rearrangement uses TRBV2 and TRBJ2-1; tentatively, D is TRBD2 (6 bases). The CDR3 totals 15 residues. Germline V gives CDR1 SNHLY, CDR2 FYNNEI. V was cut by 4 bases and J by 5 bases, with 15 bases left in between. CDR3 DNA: TGTGCCAGCAGTGTTTGGTGGGAGGTTAACAATGAGCAGTTCTTC. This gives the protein CASSVWWEVNNEQFF.

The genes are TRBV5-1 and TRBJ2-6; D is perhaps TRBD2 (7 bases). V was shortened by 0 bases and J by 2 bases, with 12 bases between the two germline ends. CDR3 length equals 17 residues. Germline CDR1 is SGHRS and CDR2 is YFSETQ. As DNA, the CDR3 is TGCGCCAGCAGCTTGGGAAACGGGGGGCCTGGGGCCAACGTCCTGACTTTC. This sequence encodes CASSLGNGGPGANVLTF.

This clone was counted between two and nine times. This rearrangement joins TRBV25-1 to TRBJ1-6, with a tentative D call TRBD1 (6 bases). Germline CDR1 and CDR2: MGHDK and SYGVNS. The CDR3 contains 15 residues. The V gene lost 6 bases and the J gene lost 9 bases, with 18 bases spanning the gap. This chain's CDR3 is CASRNDGGFSSPLHF. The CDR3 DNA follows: TGTGCCAGCAGGAATGATGGGGGCTTCAGTTCACCCCTCCACTTT. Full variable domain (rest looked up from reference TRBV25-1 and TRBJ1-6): EADIYQTPRYLVIGTGKKITLECSQTMGHDKMYWYQQDPGMELHLIHYSYGVNSTEKGDLSSESTVSRIRTEHFPLTLESARPSHTSQYLCASRNDGGFSSPLHFGNGTRLTVT.

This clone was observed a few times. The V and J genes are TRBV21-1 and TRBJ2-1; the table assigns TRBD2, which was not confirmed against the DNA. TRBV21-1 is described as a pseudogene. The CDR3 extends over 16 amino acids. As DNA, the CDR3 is TGTGCCAGCAGCAAGCCGACTAGCGGGGTTGTAAATGAGCAGTTCTTC. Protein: CASSKPTSGVVNEQFF.

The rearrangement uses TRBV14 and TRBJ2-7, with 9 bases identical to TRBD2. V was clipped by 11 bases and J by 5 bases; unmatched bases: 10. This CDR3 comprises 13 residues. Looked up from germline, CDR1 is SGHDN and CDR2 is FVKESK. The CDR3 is CAGSSGSYHEQYF. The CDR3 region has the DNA TGTGCCGGAAGTAGCGGGAGCTACCACGAGCAGTACTTC. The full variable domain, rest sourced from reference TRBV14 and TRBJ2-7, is EAGVTQFPSHSVIEKGQTVTLRCDPISGHDNLYWYRRVMGKEIKFLLHFVKESKQDESGMPNNRFLAERTGGTYSTLKVQPAELEDSGVYFCAGSSGSYHEQYFGPGTRLTVT.

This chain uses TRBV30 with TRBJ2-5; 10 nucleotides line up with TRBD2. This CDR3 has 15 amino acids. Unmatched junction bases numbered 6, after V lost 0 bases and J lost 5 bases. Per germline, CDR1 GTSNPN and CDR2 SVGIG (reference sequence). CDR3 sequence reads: CAWSVAAGGEETQYF. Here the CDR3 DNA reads TGTGCCTGGAGTGTTGCAGCGGGAGGGGAGGAGACCCAGTACTTC.

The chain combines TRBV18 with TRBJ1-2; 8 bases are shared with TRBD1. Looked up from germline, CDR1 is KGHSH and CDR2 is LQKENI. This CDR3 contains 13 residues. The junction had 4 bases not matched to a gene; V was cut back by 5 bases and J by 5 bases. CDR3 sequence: CASSSDRAYGYTF. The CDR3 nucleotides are TGTGCCAGCTCATCGGACAGGGCGTATGGCTACACCTTC.

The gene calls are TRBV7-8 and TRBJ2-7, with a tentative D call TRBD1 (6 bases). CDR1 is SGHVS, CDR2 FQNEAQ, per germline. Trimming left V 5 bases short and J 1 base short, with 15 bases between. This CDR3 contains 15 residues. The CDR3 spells CASSPRQGLSYEQYF. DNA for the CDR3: TGTGCCAGCAGCCCTCGGCAGGGGTTATCCTACGAGCAGTACTTC.

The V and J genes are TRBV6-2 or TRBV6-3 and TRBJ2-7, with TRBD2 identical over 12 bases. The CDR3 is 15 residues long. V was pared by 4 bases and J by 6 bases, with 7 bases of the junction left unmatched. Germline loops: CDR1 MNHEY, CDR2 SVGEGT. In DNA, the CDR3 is TGTGCCAGCAGTTCTCGACTAGCGGGAGAACGCGAGCAGTACTTC. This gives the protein CASSSRLAGEREQYF.